This T cell receptor beta chain comes out of a study of radiotherapy plus CTLA-4 blockade in lung cancer. Study information: Patients showed objective responses in 18% of cases and disease control in around 30%. General observations from the study: Response was reportedly best predicted by early blood T cell clone dynamics, with interferon-beta. Once radiotherapy plus ipilimumab had been given, TCR clones derived from tumor expanded in blood.

Concerning this clone: Antigen: not known.

V lost 5 bases to trimming and J lost 2 bases; unmatched junction nucleotides: 4. The CDR3 runs to 15 residues. Germline V lookup: CDR1 LNHDA, CDR2 SQIVND (reference sequence). Assay: immunoSEQ multiplex PCR; the TCRdb copy retains only in-frame clones and omits some. The sample carries roughly 59,000 clones, under 75% recorded once. Patients in the study, people with chemo-refractory metastatic non-small-cell lung cancer, received focal radiation plus ipilimumab CTLA-4 blockade. This clonotype originated in a human donor with non-small cell lung cancer whose response to radiotherapy plus ipilimumab could not be evaluated. Specimen: peripheral blood, collected from a patient treated with radiotherapy plus ipilimumab. The chain carries TRBV19 and TRBJ2-7, with 12 bases aligning to TRBD2. The CDR3 sequence is CASSLAGGPTYEQYF. CDR3 bases: TGTGCCAGTAGTCTAGCGGGGGGGCCCACCTACGAGCAGTACTTC.